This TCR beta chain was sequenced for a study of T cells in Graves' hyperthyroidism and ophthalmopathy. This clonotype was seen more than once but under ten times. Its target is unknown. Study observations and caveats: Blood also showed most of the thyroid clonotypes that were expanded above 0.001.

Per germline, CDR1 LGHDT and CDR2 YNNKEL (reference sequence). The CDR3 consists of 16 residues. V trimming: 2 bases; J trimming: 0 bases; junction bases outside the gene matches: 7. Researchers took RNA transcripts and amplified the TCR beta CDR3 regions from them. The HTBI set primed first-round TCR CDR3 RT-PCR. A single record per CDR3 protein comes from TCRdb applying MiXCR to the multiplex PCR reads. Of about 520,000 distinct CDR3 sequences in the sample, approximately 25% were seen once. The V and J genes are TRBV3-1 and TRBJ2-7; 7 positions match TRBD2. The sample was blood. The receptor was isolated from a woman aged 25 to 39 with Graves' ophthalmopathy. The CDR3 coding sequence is TGTGCCAGCAGCCAAATGGGCGGGGGATCCTCCTACGAGCAGTACTTC. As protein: CASSQMGGGSSYEQYF.